The 15 T cell receptor beta chains listed next were all sequenced from one sample in a study of cytomegalovirus exposure and HLA in healthy donors (dated by TCRdb to about 2017). Library preparation employed the immunoSEQ multiplex PCR assay. A mixture of 60 forward primers for TCR Vbeta segments and 13 reverse primers for TCR Jbeta segments was used in the multiplex PCR. What TCRdb holds here is the immuneACCESS table cut down to in-frame rearrangements. Part of the clones is not present; checked against another copy, under half of the missing clones reflect an unresolved V gene, and the others are unexplained. A total of about 94,000 clones appear in this sample, over 65% of them only once. The ten top clones hold 10% to 13% of the sample. The sequenced sample consisted of PBMCs. These receptors came from a human donor in good health.

The CDR3 loop is CASSVRQGGEKLFF. In DNA form, the CDR3 reads TGTGCCAGCAGCGTACGACAGGGGGGTGAAAAACTGTTTTTT. J is TRBJ1-4 and V is TRBV7-9, with TRBD1 matching over 9 bases. V was pared by 5 bases and J by 7 bases, with 5 bases of the junction left unmatched. This CDR3 contains 14 residues. In germline, CDR1 is SEHNR, CDR2 FQNEAQ (reference sequence).

The rearrangement joins TRBV9 to TRBJ2-5; a possible D gene is TRBD2 (6 bases). TRBJ2-7 matches the DNA end more closely, so the J call is doubtful. The CDR3 totals 13 residues. The germline CDR1 and CDR2 sequences are SGDLS and YYNGEE. CDR3 sequence (DNA): TGTGCCAGCAGCGGAAGGAGGGGCTACGAGCAGTACTTC. Its protein is CASSGRRGYEQYF.

The chain combines TRBV18 with TRBJ2-3; D is possibly TRBD2 (6 bases). The germline CDR1 and CDR2 sequences are KGHSH and LQKENI. Trimming took off 3 bases at V and 9 bases at J, with 19 bases between the two ends. This CDR3 comprises 15 residues. This CDR3 reads CASSPGVLAAGTQYF. CDR3 bases: TGTGCCAGCTCACCTGGGGTTTTGGCGGCGGGGACGCAGTATTTT.

CDR3 amino acids: CASRSDYSYNEQFF. CDR3 DNA: TGTGCCAGCAGATCGGACTACTCCTACAATGAGCAGTTCTTC. The chain has TRBV28 and TRBJ2-1; perhaps TRBD2 as D (6 bases). The germline gives CDR1 MDHEN, CDR2 SYDVKM. The CDR3 is 14 residues long. Between the trimmed V and J ends, which lost 6 bases and 0 bases, there was a span of 9 bases. Full variable domain (remainder filled in from reference TRBV28 and TRBJ2-1): DVKVTQSSRYLVKRTGEKVFLECVQDMDHENMFWYRQDPGLGLRLIYFSYDVKMKEKGDIPEGYSVSREKKERFSLILESASTNQTSMYLCASRSDYSYNEQFFGPGTRLTVL.

V usage is TRBV2 and J usage is TRBJ1-5; 10 bases agree with TRBD1. Trimming took 4 bases from V and 5 from J; bases not matched to a gene: 2. The CDR3 totals 14 residues. In germline, CDR1 is SNHLY, CDR2 FYNNEI. The CDR3 DNA reads TGTGCCAGCAGTGGACAGGGGGCGGATCAGCCCCAGCATTTT. Translated, it gives CASSGQGADQPQHF.

To note about this clone: The same CDR3 arises from other DNA sequences in this sample as well. This sequence joins TRBV9 and TRBJ2-5, with D perhaps matching TRBD2 (6 bases). Germline CDR1 SGDLS, CDR2 YYNGEE. V lost 2 bases and J lost 4, with 9 bases in between. This CDR3 has 13 amino acids. CDR3 nucleotides: TGTGCCAGCAGCGTTGGAGGGCGAGAGACCCAGTACTTC. Its translation: CASSVGGRETQYF. The full variable domain, completed using reference TRBV9 and TRBJ2-5, is DSGVTQTPKHLITATGQRVTLRCSPRSGDLSVYWYQQSLDQGLQFLIQYYNGEERAKGNILERFSAQQFPDLHSELNLSSLELGDSALYFCASSVGGRETQYFGPGTRLLVL.

With regard to this clone: The sample holds other DNA sequences that translate to the same CDR3. V usage is TRBV6-5 and J usage is TRBJ2-7; 11 bases align to TRBD2. This CDR3 is 15 amino acids long. Germline loops: CDR1 MNHEY, CDR2 SVGAGI. V lost 6 bases, J lost 5 bases, and 9 bases stayed unmatched. CDR3 sequence reads: CASRSIAGGPDEQYF. The CDR3 DNA reads TGTGCCAGCAGGTCAATAGCGGGGGGGCCCGACGAGCAGTACTTC.

This chain uses TRBV10-3 with TRBJ2-1; 8 bases line up with TRBD1. V dropped 10 bases and J dropped 7; count of bases not matched to a gene: 6. The CDR3 extends over 12 amino acids. Germline V CDR1 and CDR2: ENHRY, SYGVKD. CDR3 in amino acids: CATTGGKNEQFF. CDR3 DNA sequence: TGTGCCACTACAGGGGGGAAGAATGAGCAGTTCTTC.

This clone was recorded a few times. The V call is TRBV4-3, the J call TRBJ2-5; 8 positions match TRBD1. The germline V gene encodes CDR1 LGHNA and CDR2 YSLEER. After removal of 3 bases from V and 5 bases from J, the junction contained 8 bases not matched to a gene. The CDR3 has 15 amino acids. The CDR3 sequence: CASSHGRDRRETQYF. For the CDR3, the DNA is TGCGCCAGCAGCCACGGCCGGGACAGGCGGGAGACCCAGTACTTC.

This clone was seen just once. This sequence joins TRBV29-1 and TRBJ2-7, with TRBD1 matching over 10 bases. This CDR3 region has 14 residues. Germline CDR1 SQVTM, CDR2 ANQGSEA. Trimming took 5 bases from V and 5 from J; bases not matched to a gene: 9. The CDR3 DNA sequence: TGCAGCGTTATCCGGGACAGGGGTGGGGACGAGCAGTACTTC. Its protein product is CSVIRDRGGDEQYF.

V usage is TRBV5-4 and J usage is TRBJ2-7; D may be TRBD2 (7 bases). Trimming took 3 bases from V and 1 from J, leaving 17 bases between them. Germline values: CDR1 SGHNT, CDR2 YYREEE (reference sequence). The CDR3 consists of 16 residues. DNA of the CDR3: TGTGCCAGCAGCTGGGGGGGGCGTATGGGATCCTACGAGCAGTACTTC. Amino acids: CASSWGGRMGSYEQYF.

J is TRBJ1-4 and V is TRBV6-1, with 10 nucleotides matching TRBD1. V dropped 1 base and J dropped 6; count of bases not matched to a gene: 20. The V gene's germline CDR1 is MNHNS and CDR2 SASEGT. There are 21 residues in the CDR3. In DNA form, the CDR3 reads TGTGCCAGCAGTGAAGAGATTAAGACGGGACAGGGGTGGGGGTGGGATGAAAAACTGTTTTTT. As protein: CASSEEIKTGQGWGWDEKLFF.

The V gene is TRBV4-2, the J gene TRBJ1-2; D is ambiguous. Looked up from germline, CDR1 is LGHNA and CDR2 is YNFKEQ. The CDR3 contains 14 residues. Trimming stripped 3 bases from V and 8 bases from J, with 16 bases between. CDR3 DNA: TGTGCCAGCAGCCAGGAAGGGTTGAGGAGGGGCTACACCTTC. Protein sequence: CASSQEGLRRGYTF.

V and J are TRBV4-3 and TRBJ2-6; unclear D gene. Germline values: CDR1 LGHNA, CDR2 YSLEER. V was trimmed by 1 base and J by 0 bases, leaving 4 bases between them. The CDR3 sequence is 15 residues long. In DNA, the CDR3 is TGCGCCAGCAGCCAAGTGAGCTCTGGGGCCAACGTCCTGACTTTC. Translating it yields CASSQVSSGANVLTF.

This sequence joins TRBV7-3 and TRBJ2-5; D uncertain. This CDR3 spans 10 amino acids. V dropped 8 bases and J dropped 4 bases, with 5 bases sitting between them. CDR1 and CDR2 (germline): SGHTA, FQGTGA. The CDR3 bases are TGTGCCAGCCGGAGAGAGACCCAGTACTTC. Translation gives CASRRETQYF.